These T cell receptor beta chains were read from a single sample in a study of OX40 agonist ivuxolimab in advanced cancers. Sequenced by immunoSEQ multiplex PCR; TCRdb stores in-frame clones only, minus some. The sample carries over 20,000 clones, 84% recorded once. Sequences were derived from CD4+ or CD8+ T cells sorted from blood, sampled in a trial of the OX40 agonist ivuxolimab. These receptors came from an adult with an advanced solid tumor such as melanoma, head and neck, liver or kidney cancer. Each CDR3 is given with its conserved first and last residue. Fields, in order: V gene, clone size, J gene, D gene, CDR3 protein, CDR3 DNA. A D gene is named only where the DNA matches it firmly. The size entry is marked missing in some rows and otherwise reads once, few, many or a size class.

TRBV4-1	-	TRBJ2-1	-	CASSYGMGANEQFF	TGCGCCAGCAGCTATGGAATGGGGGCGAATGAGCAGTTCTTC
TRBV19	few	TRBJ1-6	-	CASTVGSFSPLHF	TGTGCCAGTACCGTGGGGAGTTTTTCACCCCTCCACTTT
TRBV28	-	TRBJ1-6	-	CASSFRGFTQNSPLHF	TGTGCCAGCAGTTTTCGAGGGTTCACACAGAATTCACCCCTCCACTTT
TRBV7-2	-	TRBJ1-1	-	CASSRGQGLGTEAFF	TGTGCCAGCAGCCGGGGGCAGGGGTTGGGCACTGAAGCTTTCTTT
TRBV5-6	-	TRBJ1-1	-	CASSLGGNTEAFF	TGTGCCAGCAGCTTGGGTGGAAACACTGAAGCTTTCTTT
TRBV7-9	-	TRBJ1-2	-	CASSPPSRYGYTF	TGTGCCAGCAGTCCCCCCTCTCGCTATGGCTACACCTTC
TRBV28	-	TRBJ1-4	-	CASSSSGNQKLFF	TGTGCCAGCAGTTCTTCAGGGAACCAAAAACTGTTTTTT
TRBV30	-	TRBJ2-7	-	CAWSGETDFYEQYF	TGTGCCTGGAGTGGAGAGACAGATTTCTACGAGCAGTACTTC
TRBV7-2	-	TRBJ2-2	-	CASSLSGWSTGELFF	TGTGCCAGCAGCCTCTCAGGGTGGAGCACCGGGGAGCTGTTTTTT
TRBV7-2	-	TRBJ2-3	TRBD2	CASSTATSGGAGSTDTQYF	TGTGCCAGCAGCACAGCCACTAGCGGGGGGGCCGGTAGCACAGATACGCAGTATTTT
TRBV7-8	-	TRBJ1-2	TRBD1	CASSVGQGGYGYTF	TGTGCCAGCAGCGTGGGACAGGGCGGCTATGGCTACACCTTC
TRBV4-1	-	TRBJ2-1	TRBD2	CASSLLSGGNSYNEQFF	TGCGCCAGCAGCCTTCTTAGCGGGGGGAACTCCTACAATGAGCAGTTCTTC
TRBV5-8	-	TRBJ2-3	TRBD1	CASSWDRGTNTQYF	TGTGCCAGCAGCTGGGACAGGGGTACGAATACGCAGTATTTT
TRBV7-2	-	TRBJ2-7	-	CASSLAQGPAYEQYF	TGTGCCAGCAGCTTAGCGCAGGGGCCTGCCTACGAGCAGTACTTC
TRBV5-6	-	TRBJ2-1	-	CASSLASDNEQFF	TGTGCCAGCAGCTTGGCTAGTGACAATGAGCAGTTCTTC
TRBV19	few	TRBJ2-1	-	CASMRGSYNEQFF	TGTGCCAGTATGAGGGGCTCCTACAATGAGCAGTTCTTC
TRBV7-9	-	TRBJ2-2	-	CASSLGQTNTGELFF	TGTGCCAGCAGCTTAGGACAGACGAACACCGGGGAGCTGTTTTTT
TRBV10-3	-	TRBJ1-5	-	CAISDLNPLRQPQHF	TGTGCCATCAGTGACCTCAACCCCTTACGTCAGCCCCAGCATTTT
TRBV5-1	-	TRBJ2-7	TRBD1	CASSLPRDRSSYEQYF	TGCGCCAGCAGCCTCCCCAGGGACAGGTCCTCCTACGAGCAGTACTTC
TRBV28	-	TRBJ2-5	TRBD2	CASSSPAGSPETQYF	TGTGCCAGCAGCTCCCCAGCGGGATCCCCAGAGACCCAGTACTTC
TRBV4-1	-	TRBJ2-7	TRBD1	CASSQADRGSWHEQYF	TGCGCCAGCAGCCAAGCCGACAGGGGGTCGTGGCACGAGCAGTACTTC
TRBV19	-	TRBJ1-1	TRBD1	CASSIFGTVNTEAFF	TGTGCCAGTAGTATCTTCGGGACAGTGAACACTGAAGCTTTCTTT
TRBV28	-	TRBJ1-1	-	CASSLGPRGAFF	TGTGCCAGCAGTTTGGGCCCCAGGGGTGCTTTCTTT